This T cell receptor (beta chain) was profiled in a study of blood T cell repertoires in COVID-19. At the level of the study: The United States, Italy and Spain supplied acute and convalescent COVID-19 samples.

Clones were read by immunoSEQ multiplex PCR, and TCRdb kept only the in-frame ones, dropping some. The sample carries tens of thousands of clones, around 83% recorded once. The sequenced sample was peripheral blood. This receptor was taken from a human donor in a cohort sampled during active COVID-19.

CDR3 amino acids: CASSLAGTGDPYGYTF. In DNA, the CDR3 is TGTGCCAGCAGTTTGGCCGGGACAGGGGATCCATATGGCTACACCTTC. V is TRBV11-2 and J is TRBJ1-2; 10 bases are a match to TRBD1. V dropped 6 bases and J dropped 5; count of bases not matched to a gene: 12. CDR1 SGHAT and CDR2 FQNNGV come from the germline V gene. The CDR3 contains 16 residues. The variable domain in full, with the rest retrieved from reference TRBV11-2 and TRBJ1-2, is EAGVAQSPRYKIIEKRQSVAFWCNPISGHATLYWYQQILGQGPKLLIQFQNNGVVDDSQLPKDRFSAERLKGVDSTLKIQPAKLEDSAVYLCASSLAGTGDPYGYTFGSGTRLTVV.